This T cell receptor (beta chain) was identified in a study of T cell clones after liver transplantation. Profiled with immunoSEQ multiplex PCR; TCRdb holds only in-frame clones, not every one. The sample holds roughly 100,000 clones; approximately 79% are singletons and the top ten take around 3%. The CDR3 loop spans 14 amino acids. CDR1 SGHTA and CDR2 FQGTGA come from the germline V gene. V trimming: 5 bases; J trimming: 5 bases; junction bases outside the gene matches: 5. This TCR came from a human patient who received a liver transplant. Some T cells may arise from the graft donor. This specimen consisted of CD4+ T cells from blood, obtained around 50 months after liver transplant. The J gene is TRBJ2-1, the V gene TRBV7-3, with 8 bases aligning to TRBD2. CDR3: CASSPGLGDNEQFF. In DNA form, the CDR3 reads TGTGCCAGCAGCCCGGGACTAGGCGACAATGAGCAGTTCTTC. The full variable domain, completed using reference TRBV7-3 and TRBJ2-1, is GAGVSQTPSNKVTEKGKYVELRCDPISGHTALYWYRQSLGQGPEFLIYFQGTGAADDSGLPNDRFFAVRPEGSVSTLKIQRTERGDSAVYLCASSPGLGDNEQFFGPGTRLTVL.